The clone carrying this TCR beta chain appeared once. This entry is derived from a study of blood T cell repertoires in COVID-19. Study summary: Donors in the United States, Italy and Spain gave samples during acute or convalescent COVID-19. In each case, the material was cDNA or gDNA derived from T cells, B-cell-depleted T cells, or PBMCs.

The V end was cut by 5 bases, the J end by 4 bases, with 14 bases between. Germline V gene lookup returns CDR1 SGHTA and CDR2 FQGNSA. The CDR3 runs 15 residues. Authors' data handling: Nucleated cell counts were estimated from reference gene primer amplification. TCRdb's table, derived via immunoSEQ multiplex PCR, lists solely in-frame clones and lacks some. The DNA was the basis for D and trimming; V, J and clone size are from that table. The table lists more than 50,000 clones, 85% to 95% of them singletons, with around 3.1% in the top ten. The sequencing sample was made of peripheral blood. The receptor was isolated from a human donor in a cohort sampled during active COVID-19. The gene calls are TRBV7-2 and TRBJ1-4, with a tentative D call TRBD1 (6 bases). CDR3 DNA sequence: TGTGCCAGCAGCCCAGAGGGGGGGTATAATGAAAAACTGTTTTTT. This translates into CASSPEGGYNEKLFF.